This passage covers 21 T cell receptor beta chains from one sample sequenced in a study of shared clonotypes between healthy human individuals. Measured with immunoSEQ multiplex PCR; TCRdb has only the in-frame clones, and not every one. The sample yields 2 million to 2.5 million clones, over 85% seen once. The sequencing sample was made of naive CD4+ T cells from PBMCs. Indicated subset: CD45RA+ positively selected. All receptors derive from a man in his late teens or twenties in good health. Some clones in this sample may be carry-over from other donors' samples.

To note about this clone: The sample carries other DNA sequences with the same CDR3. The V gene is TRBV7-3, the J gene TRBJ1-5; D is uncertain. The CDR3 loop spans 13 amino acids. From germline, CDR1 is SGHTA and CDR2 FQGTGA. Deletions cut 2 bases from V and 4 bases from J, with 6 bases between. The CDR3 DNA sequence: TGTGCCAGCAGCTTAGAGGTGAATCAGCCCCAGCATTTT. It yields the protein CASSLEVNQPQHF. Full variable domain (outside the CDR3, taken from reference TRBV7-3 and TRBJ1-5): GAGVSQTPSNKVTEKGKYVELRCDPISGHTALYWYRQSLGQGPEFLIYFQGTGAADDSGLPNDRFFAVRPEGSVSTLKIQRTERGDSAVYLCASSLEVNQPQHFGDGTRLSIL.

A single count supports this clone. This sequence joins TRBV18 and TRBJ2-7, with 8 bases matching TRBD2. V shed 8 bases, J shed 0 bases, and the junction held 12 bases outside the gene matches. Looked up from germline, CDR1 is KGHSH and CDR2 is LQKENI. The CDR3 runs to 16 residues. DNA of the CDR3: TGTGCCAGCCCGCCGGGGGGGATCGGGAGCTCCTACGAGCAGTACTTC. It codes for CASPPGGIGSSYEQYF.

The V gene is TRBV19, the J gene TRBJ2-3; 8 nucleotides line up with TRBD2. The CDR3 is 16 residues long. J was trimmed by 5 bases and V by 5 bases; bases with no gene match: 12. The V gene's germline CDR1 is LNHDA and CDR2 SQIVND (reference sequence). The CDR3 loop is CASSPWGSGRVDTQYF. As DNA, the CDR3 is TGTGCCAGTAGTCCCTGGGGGAGCGGGAGAGTAGATACGCAGTATTTT.

This chain connects TRBV28 to TRBJ2-1; D remains unclear. The V end was cut by 3 bases, the J end by 7 bases, with 7 bases between. Germline V gives CDR1 MDHEN, CDR2 SYDVKM. This CDR3 contains 12 residues. The CDR3 DNA sequence: TGTGCCAGCAGTTTCCGTTGGAATGAGCAGTTCTTC. It translates to CASSFRWNEQFF.

The chain links TRBV7-8 to TRBJ1-5, with TRBD1 identical over 7 bases. Germline trimming cut 3 bases from V and 7 bases from J; bases unmatched to any gene: 0. This CDR3 is built from 12 residues. CDR1 and CDR2 (germline): SGHVS, FQNEAQ. The DNA of the CDR3 is TGTGCCAGCAGCTTGACAGGGCAGCCCCAGCATTTT. Its protein product is CASSLTGQPQHF.

The chain links TRBV18 to TRBJ2-7; 12 nucleotides match TRBD2. J was trimmed by 5 bases and V by 4 bases; bases with no gene match: 9. The CDR3 runs to 16 residues. Germline values: CDR1 KGHSH, CDR2 LQKENI. In DNA form, the CDR3 reads TGTGCCAGCTCACTACTGACTAGCGGGAGTCCCGACGAGCAGTACTTC. Translated, it gives CASSLLTSGSPDEQYF.

J is TRBJ2-1 and V is TRBV7-3, with D unclear. This CDR3 comprises 13 residues. Germline CDR1 is SGHTA and CDR2 is FQGTGA. V shed 3 bases and J shed 6 bases, with 9 bases lying between them. DNA for the CDR3: TGTGCCAGCAGCTTTGGGCTTACCAATGAGCAGTTCTTC. It translates to CASSFGLTNEQFF.

Remarks on this clone: This sample also contains other DNA sequences that code for the same CDR3. This chain links TRBV20-1 with TRBJ2-7; D gene unclear. This CDR3 spans 11 amino acids. Germline V gene data show CDR1 as DFQATT and CDR2 as SNEGSKA (reference sequence). V was shortened by 3 bases and J by 7 bases, with 10 bases between the two germline ends. The CDR3 sequence: CSASRPLEQYF. As DNA, the CDR3 is TGCAGTGCTAGTCGGCCGTTGGAGCAGTACTTC.

V and J are TRBV7-2 and TRBJ2-3; a weak D match, TRBD1 (5 bases). Germline values: CDR1 SGHTA, CDR2 FQGNSA. The CDR3 covers 12 residues. V lost 5 bases, J lost 6 bases, and 9 bases lay in between. The CDR3 DNA reads as TGTGCCAGCAGCGCCCAGGGCGATACGCAGTATTTT. It yields the protein CASSAQGDTQYF.

The V call is TRBV28, the J call TRBJ2-4; D possibly corresponds to TRBD2 (6 bases). The CDR3 totals 14 residues. V lost 4 bases and J lost 6, with 13 bases in between. The germline V gene encodes CDR1 MDHEN and CDR2 SYDVKM. The DNA of the CDR3 is TGTGCCAGCAGTTCCACCCGGGAGTTAAACATTCAGTACTTC. It yields the protein CASSSTRELNIQYF.

The V gene is TRBV7-7, the J gene TRBJ2-7; D is ambiguous. Germline V gene sequence: CDR1 SSHAT, CDR2 FNYEAQ (reference sequence). The length of the CDR3 is 16 residues. V lost 5 bases and J 0 bases, leaving 17 bases between the germline ends. The CDR3 DNA follows: TGTGCCAGCAGCCGACCACACACCCGAAGCTCCTACGAGCAGTACTTC. Translated, it gives CASSRPHTRSSYEQYF.

The genes are TRBV15 and TRBJ2-7; D is possibly TRBD2 (5 bases). The germline CDR1 and CDR2 sequences are LNHNV and YYDKDF (reference sequence). The germline V and J ends were trimmed by 3 bases and 0 bases, with 15 bases remaining between them. The CDR3 covers 16 residues. DNA of the CDR3: TGTGCCACCAGCAGGGATCATGGCGGACTCTCCTACGAGCAGTACTTC. This translates into CATSRDHGGLSYEQYF.

As for this clone: Other DNA sequences in the sample encode the same CDR3. The chain combines TRBV28 with TRBJ1-1, with D unclear. CDR3 length: 14 amino acids. Germline CDR1 MDHEN, CDR2 SYDVKM. Trimming cost V 1 base and J 1 base, with 7 bases left between them. This CDR3 is CASSLSGSNTEAFF. The CDR3 DNA reads TGTGCCAGCAGTTTATCTGGGTCGAACACTGAAGCTTTCTTT. Full variable domain (rest looked up from reference TRBV28 and TRBJ1-1): DVKVTQSSRYLVKRTGEKVFLECVQDMDHENMFWYRQDPGLGLRLIYFSYDVKMKEKGDIPEGYSVSREKKERFSLILESASTNQTSMYLCASSLSGSNTEAFFGQGTRLTVV.

This chain uses TRBV28 with TRBJ1-2; 8 positions agree with TRBD1. J gave up 2 bases and V 5 bases, and 16 bases lay outside the gene matches. CDR1 and CDR2 from the germline V gene are MDHEN and SYDVKM. The CDR3 length is 18 residues. The CDR3 spells CASSTHPGTGVGNYGYTF. The CDR3 bases are TGTGCCAGCAGTACCCATCCCGGGACAGGAGTGGGAAACTATGGCTACACCTTC.

This clone has a handful of counts. At the DNA level, this CDR3 is encoded by other sequences in the same sample as well. V gene TRBV29-1 combines with J gene TRBJ1-4; D unresolved. Trimming pared 6 bases from V and 0 bases from J, leaving 11 bases between. This CDR3 contains 14 residues. Looked up from germline, CDR1 is SQVTM and CDR2 is ANQGSEA. The CDR3 nucleotides are TGCAGCGTACGGACCGTTGCAACTAATGAAAAACTGTTTTTT. This translates into CSVRTVATNEKLFF.

The chain joins TRBV18 to TRBJ1-2; D unresolved. Trimming shortened V by 3 bases and J by 2 bases, and 7 bases separated the two germline ends. This CDR3 spans 13 amino acids. Per the germline V gene, CDR1 is KGHSH and CDR2 is LQKENI. The CDR3 DNA follows: TGTGCCAGCTCACCGGAGCGGAACTATGGCTACACCTTC. It yields the protein CASSPERNYGYTF.

The V and J genes are TRBV27 and TRBJ2-6; D unresolved. From germline, CDR1 is MNHEY and CDR2 SMNVEV (reference sequence). The V gene lost 7 bases and the J gene lost 4 bases, with 8 bases spanning the gap. CDR3 length equals 13 residues. CDR3 coding DNA: TGTGCCAGCACCCAACTAGGGGCCAACGTCCTGACTTTC. Its translation: CASTQLGANVLTF.

The chain links TRBV27 to TRBJ2-4; D gene ambiguous. V dropped 4 bases and J dropped 0 bases, with 10 bases sitting between them. CDR3 length equals 15 residues. Germline assignment: CDR1 MNHEY and CDR2 SMNVEV (reference sequence). CDR3 in DNA: TGTGCCAGCAGTTACACAAGTTTAGCCAAAAACATTCAGTACTTC. It is translated as CASSYTSLAKNIQYF.

The chain combines TRBV29-1 with TRBJ2-5, with D possibly TRBD2 on 6 matching bases. Germline values: CDR1 SQVTM, CDR2 ANQGSEA. The CDR3 totals 11 residues. Trimming pared 4 bases from V and 4 bases from J, leaving 7 bases between. DNA of the CDR3: TGCAGCGTTGGGGAGGCAGAGACCCAGTACTTC. Protein sequence: CSVGEAETQYF.

J is TRBJ2-7 and V is TRBV29-1; 14 nucleotides match TRBD2. After removal of 5 bases from V and 2 bases from J, the junction contained 5 bases not matched to a gene. CDR1 is SQVTM, CDR2 ANQGSEA, per germline. CDR3 length: 15 amino acids. CDR3 sequence: CSVKGTSGRPYEQYF. For the CDR3, the DNA is TGCAGCGTTAAAGGGACTAGCGGGAGACCCTACGAGCAGTACTTC.

The V gene is TRBV27, the J gene TRBJ2-5; D perhaps matches TRBD1 (6 bases). CDR1 is MNHEY, CDR2 SMNVEV, per germline (reference sequence). The CDR3 has 15 residues. V lost 5 bases, J lost 5 bases, and 18 bases lay in between. CDR3 DNA: TGTGCCAGCAGTCCAGCAACCAGGGGTCGGGAGACCCAGTACTTC. It encodes CASSPATRGRETQYF.